Below are 14 T cell receptor beta chains sequenced from a single sample in a study of tumor-infiltrating lymphocytes in localized non-small cell lung cancer. Here immunoSEQ multiplex PCR was the method, and the copy in TCRdb shows in-frame clones only, minus some. Counted here are 9,500 to 15,000 clones, around 80% occurring once; the ten biggest clones make up roughly 12%. The sequenced sample was lung tumor tissue. These receptor sequences come from a human donor with non-small cell lung cancer.

The V call is TRBV10-1, the J call TRBJ2-5; D remains ambiguous. Matching the DNA end better, TRBJ2-7 makes the J call doubtful. The germline gives CDR1 WNHNN, CDR2 SYGVQD (reference sequence). The CDR3 is 11 amino acids. CDR3 nucleotides: TGCGCCAGCAGTGTTGGCCACGAGCAGTACTTC. Amino acids: CASSVGHEQYF.

Within the sample, this clone is medium-sized (0.01 to 0.1%). J is TRBJ2-7 and V is TRBV12-5; D is perhaps TRBD1 or TRBD2 (6 bases each). V was shortened by 5 bases and J by 2 bases, with 16 bases between the two germline ends. Germline V CDR1 and CDR2: LGHNT, FRNRAP. The CDR3 totals 15 residues. CDR3 sequence (DNA): TGTGCTAGTGGTGTAGAACAGGGAGGCCCCTACGAGCAGTACTTC. This encodes CASGVEQGGPYEQYF. The full variable domain, with the rest looked up from reference TRBV12-5 and TRBJ2-7, is DARVTQTPRHKVTEMGQEVTMRCQPILGHNTVFWYRQTMMQGLELLAYFRNRAPLDDSGMPKDRFSAEMPDATLATLKIQPSEPRDSAVYFCASGVEQGGPYEQYFGPGTRLTVT.

V and J are TRBV5-4 and TRBJ2-5; 7 bases match TRBD1. Germline CDR1 and CDR2: SGHNT and YYREEE (reference sequence). The CDR3 has 13 residues. Trimming cost V 4 bases and J 4 bases; bases outside gene matches: 4. CDR3 sequence reads: CASSQTGLETQYF. The CDR3 nucleotides read TGTGCCAGCAGCCAGACAGGGTTAGAGACCCAGTACTTC.

This chain links TRBV15 with TRBJ1-1, with a weak D call TRBD1 (6 bases). CDR3 length equals 17 residues. Germline V lookup: CDR1 LNHNV, CDR2 YYDKDF (reference sequence). V shed 2 bases and J shed 0 bases, with 16 bases lying between them. The CDR3 region has the DNA TGTGCCACCAGCAGAACATCCGGGACACTTGTGAACACTGAAGCTTTCTTT. It specifies CATSRTSGTLVNTEAFF.

The V gene is TRBV2, the J gene TRBJ2-7; the D is unclear. Germline V CDR1 and CDR2: SNHLY, FYNNEI. The ends were cut back, 4 bases at V and 1 base at J, with 5 bases in the middle. The CDR3 runs 12 residues. CDR3 bases: TGTGCCAGCAGTGGGCAGTCCTACGAGCAGTACTTC. It codes for CASSGQSYEQYF.

This chain uses TRBV19 with TRBJ2-6; 7 bases align to TRBD1. Losses at the gene ends were 7 bases for V and 3 bases for J; bases not matched to a gene: 9. Per germline, CDR1 LNHDA and CDR2 SQIVND (reference sequence). The CDR3 totals 16 residues. The CDR3 region is CASTDRAQGGANVLTF. The CDR3 nucleotides read TGTGCCAGTACCGACAGGGCCCAGGGTGGGGCCAACGTCCTGACTTTC. The variable domain in full, completed from reference TRBV19 and TRBJ2-6, reads DGGITQSPKYLFRKEGQNVTLSCEQNLNHDAMYWYRQDPGQGLRLIYYSQIVNDFQKGDIAEGYSVSREKKESFPLTVTSAQKNPTAFYLCASTDRAQGGANVLTFGAGSRLTVL.

This chain uses TRBV27 with TRBJ1-4; the match to TRBD1 covers 12 bases. CDR3 size: 16 residues. J lost 6 bases, V lost 6 bases, and 8 bases had no gene match. Germline V gene lookup returns CDR1 MNHEY and CDR2 SMNVEV (reference sequence). The CDR3 region has the DNA TGTGCCAGCAGGTGGGACAGGGGGCTGCCGGATGAAAAACTGTTTTTT. Translated, it gives CASRWDRGLPDEKLFF.

This clone showed up just a few times. J is TRBJ1-5 and V is TRBV6-6, with 7 bases identical to TRBD1. Germline loops: CDR1 MNHNY, CDR2 SVGAGI (reference sequence). The V gene end was trimmed by 5 bases and the J gene end by 6 bases; junction bases not matched to a gene: 13. The CDR3 length is 16 residues. Written as DNA, the CDR3 is TGTGCCAGCAGTACCCCTTCCGGGACAGCGAGTCAGCCCCAGCATTTT. This gives the protein CASSTPSGTASQPQHF.

The rearrangement links TRBV10-2 to TRBJ2-7; 7 bases match TRBD1. The length of the CDR3 is 13 residues. V shed 4 bases, J shed 2 bases, and the junction held 2 bases outside the gene matches. Germline V CDR1 and CDR2: WSHSY, SAAADI. In DNA form, the CDR3 reads TGCGCCAGCAGTGGGGGACAGACCTACGAGCAGTACTTC. Encoded protein: CASSGGQTYEQYF.

J is TRBJ1-6 and V is TRBV7-2; 8 nucleotides align to TRBD1. The CDR3 totals 13 residues. Per germline, CDR1 SGHTA and CDR2 FQGNSA. V lost 6 bases and J lost 8; bases outside the gene matches: 3. This chain's CDR3 is CASSGQGYSPLHF. CDR3 nucleotides: TGTGCCAGCAGTGGACAGGGTTATTCACCCCTCCACTTT.

The chain joins TRBV6-5 to TRBJ2-7; 7 bases are a match to TRBD1. Trimming took 0 bases from V and 5 from J; bases not matched to a gene: 10. Germline loops: CDR1 MNHEY, CDR2 SVGAGI. The CDR3 extends over 16 amino acids. Here the CDR3 reads CASSYSGGARFHEQYF. The CDR3 coding sequence is TGTGCCAGCAGTTACTCAGGGGGCGCGAGGTTCCACGAGCAGTACTTC.

The chain uses TRBV6-6 and TRBJ1-1; 8 nucleotides match TRBD1. The CDR3 extends over 14 amino acids. Unmatched junction bases numbered 9, after V lost 5 bases and J lost 7 bases. Germline-derived CDR1 and CDR2 are MNHNY and SVGAGI (reference sequence). The CDR3 nucleotides are TGTGCCAGCAGTAAGACAGGGGCGAGGGGTGAAGCTTTCTTT. Translation gives CASSKTGARGEAFF.

The chain is built from TRBV27 and TRBJ2-7; D gene unclear. The CDR3 loop spans 14 amino acids. CDR1 is MNHEY, CDR2 SMNVEV, per germline (reference sequence). Trimming shortened V by 5 bases and J by 0 bases, and 11 bases separated the two germline ends. The CDR3 coding sequence is TGTGCCAGCAGTCAATCCGGGTTCTCCTACGAGCAGTACTTC. This gives the protein CASSQSGFSYEQYF.

This sequence joins TRBV30 and TRBJ2-7; tentative D call: TRBD2 (5 bases). The CDR3 contains 14 residues. Germline CDR1 GTSNPN, CDR2 SVGIG (reference sequence). Trimming removed 1 base from V and 5 bases from J, with 15 bases in between. The CDR3 region is CAWSERPRPHEQYF. DNA for the CDR3: TGTGCCTGGAGTGAGCGGCCGAGACCCCACGAGCAGTACTTC.